The 9 T cell receptor beta chains in this list originate from one sample, sequenced in a study of blood T cell repertoires in COVID-19. Sequencing was performed with immunoSEQ multiplex PCR; in TCRdb, only in-frame clones are kept and a portion is missing. This sample has a few hundred thousand clones; more than 80% occur once, and the top ten carry roughly 1%. Sequencing used PBMCs or T cells enriched from blood (not recorded which). These TCRs come from a man aged 18 to 30 who had recovered from COVID-19.

V gene TRBV10-1 combines with J gene TRBJ2-3; D perhaps matches TRBD2 (6 bases). The CDR3 has 18 residues. The ends were cut back, 6 bases at V and 0 bases at J, with 22 bases in the middle. The germline CDR1 and CDR2 sequences are WNHNN and SYGVQD (reference sequence). The CDR3 is CASSVRGGDPFSTDTQYF. The CDR3 DNA is TGCGCCAGCAGCGTTAGGGGCGGGGATCCCTTTAGCACAGATACGCAGTATTTT.

V gene TRBV18 combines with J gene TRBJ2-2; D might be TRBD2 (6 bases). Per the germline V gene, CDR1 is KGHSH and CDR2 is LQKENI. This CDR3 has 16 residues. V was pared by 1 base and J by 1 base, with 10 bases between. The CDR3 spells CASSPQAGGNTGELFF. CDR3 bases: TGTGCCAGCTCACCACAAGCCGGGGGGAACACCGGGGAGCTGTTTTTT.

The chain links TRBV12-3 or TRBV12-4 to TRBJ1-1; a weak D match, TRBD1 (5 bases). V was pared by 4 bases and J by 6 bases, with 12 bases between. The CDR3 is 13 amino acids. CDR3 loop: CASSSSGYSEAFF. The CDR3 nucleotides are TGTGCCAGCAGTTCATCAGGGTATTCTGAAGCTTTCTTT.

This clone showed up just a few times. The chain is built from TRBV10-3 and TRBJ1-2, with no clear D. Trimming left V 4 bases short and J 0 bases short, with 9 bases between. The CDR3 loop spans 14 amino acids. Germline CDR1 ENHRY, CDR2 SYGVKD. The CDR3 is CAISGRSANYGYTF. CDR3 nucleotide sequence: TGTGCCATCAGTGGTCGGTCCGCTAACTATGGCTACACCTTC.

The chain combines TRBV4-3 with TRBJ1-3; tentative D call: TRBD1 (6 bases). V lost 3 bases and J lost 0, with 9 bases in between. CDR3 length: 15 residues. Per the germline V gene, CDR1 is LGHNA and CDR2 is YSLEER. The CDR3, as DNA: TGCGCCAGCAGCCAGGAAGGGGGCTCTGGAAACACCATATATTTT. Its protein product is CASSQEGGSGNTIYF.

This clone was seen a few times. The chain employs TRBV27 and TRBJ1-5; 7 nucleotides align to TRBD1. The trim removed 0 bases at V and 2 bases at J, leaving 7 bases unmatched. The CDR3 runs 17 residues. The germline V gene encodes CDR1 MNHEY and CDR2 SMNVEV (reference sequence). CDR3 nucleotide sequence: TGTGCCAGCAGTTTATCCATGACAGGGTTAGGCAATCAGCCCCAGCATTTT. As protein: CASSLSMTGLGNQPQHF.

The V and J genes are TRBV5-4 and TRBJ1-2; 9 positions agree with TRBD1. This CDR3 is built from 15 residues. V trimming: 0 bases; J trimming: 4 bases; junction bases outside the gene matches: 4. Germline values: CDR1 SGHNT, CDR2 YYREEE (reference sequence). The CDR3 region is CASSLVGQGSYGYTF. CDR3 DNA sequence: TGTGCCAGCAGCTTGGTCGGACAGGGGAGCTATGGCTACACCTTC.

The V gene is TRBV30, the J gene TRBJ2-3, with a weak D call TRBD2 (5 bases). Looked up from germline, CDR1 is GTSNPN and CDR2 is SVGIG (reference sequence). V was cut by 5 bases and J by 1 base, with 10 bases left in between. This CDR3 is built from 13 residues. The CDR3 region has the DNA TGTGCCTGGCGGGGTAGGGGCACAGATACGCAGTATTTT. This encodes CAWRGRGTDTQYF.

The chain combines TRBV18 with TRBJ1-1; 8 nucleotides line up with TRBD1. The CDR3 length is 15 residues. V dropped 0 bases and J dropped 3; count of bases not matched to a gene: 3. CDR1 and CDR2 from the germline V gene are KGHSH and LQKENI. The CDR3 sequence: CASSPPDRVYTEAFF. In nucleotides, the CDR3 is TGTGCCAGCTCACCACCGGACAGGGTGTACACTGAAGCTTTCTTT.